This T cell receptor (beta chain) was identified during a study of T cell responses to AZD1222 COVID-19 vaccine. Some clones are missing from TCRdb's copy, which holds only in-frame ones; the method was immunoSEQ multiplex PCR. The data contain 140,000 to 150,000 clones, under 95% of them singletons. For this clone: Antigen: not known.

The CDR3 has 13 amino acids. Looked up from germline, CDR1 is SNHLY and CDR2 is FYNNEI. V shed 4 bases and J shed 7 bases, with 11 bases lying between them. Study-wide results and limits: Unmutated variant regions reportedly attract nearly half of all spike-specific TCRs. A rise in Spike-specific TCR breadth and depth followed two AZD1222 doses.

V is TRBV2 and J is TRBJ2-1; perhaps TRBD1 as D (7 bases). The receptor was derived from an adult who received the MenACWY meningococcal vaccine as a control. The source was peripheral blood, collected 28 days after the second dose of the MenACWY control vaccine. The CDR3 nucleotides read TGTGCCAGCAGTGTCCAGGGGGGTAATGAGCAGTTCTTC. Protein sequence: CASSVQGGNEQFF.